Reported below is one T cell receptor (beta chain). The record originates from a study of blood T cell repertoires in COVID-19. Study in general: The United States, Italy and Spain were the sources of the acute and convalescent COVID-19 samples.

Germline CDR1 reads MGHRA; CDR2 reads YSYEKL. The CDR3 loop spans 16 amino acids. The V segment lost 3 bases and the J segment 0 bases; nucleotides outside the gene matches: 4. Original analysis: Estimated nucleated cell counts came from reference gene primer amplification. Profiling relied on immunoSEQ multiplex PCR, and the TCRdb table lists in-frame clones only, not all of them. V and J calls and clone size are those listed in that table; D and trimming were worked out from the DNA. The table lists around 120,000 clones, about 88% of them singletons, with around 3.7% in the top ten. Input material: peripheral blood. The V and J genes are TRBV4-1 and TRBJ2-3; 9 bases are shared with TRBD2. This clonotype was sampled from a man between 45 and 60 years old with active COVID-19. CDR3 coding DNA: TGCGCCAGCAGCCAGGGACTAGCTCCTAGCACAGATACGCAGTATTTT. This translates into CASSQGLAPSTDTQYF.